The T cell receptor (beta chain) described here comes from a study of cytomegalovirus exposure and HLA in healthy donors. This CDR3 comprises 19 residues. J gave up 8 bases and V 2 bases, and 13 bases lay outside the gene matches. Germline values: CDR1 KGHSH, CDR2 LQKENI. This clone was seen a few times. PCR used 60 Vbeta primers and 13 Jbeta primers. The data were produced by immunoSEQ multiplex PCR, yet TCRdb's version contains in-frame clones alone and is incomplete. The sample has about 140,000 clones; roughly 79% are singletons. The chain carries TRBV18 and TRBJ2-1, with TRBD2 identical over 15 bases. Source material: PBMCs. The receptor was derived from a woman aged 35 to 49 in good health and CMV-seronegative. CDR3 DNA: TGTGCCAGCTCACCATTCGGGACTAGCGGGAGGACGGGGGAGCATGAGCAGTTCTTC. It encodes CASSPFGTSGRTGEHEQFF.